These 11 T cell receptor beta chains were all obtained from the same sample, sequenced in a study of T cell changes during pregnancy in multiple sclerosis (dated by TCRdb to the late 2010s). Library creation used the immunoSEQ multiplex PCR assay. TCRdb limited this immuneACCESS table to in-frame rearrangements with V and J called. A share of clones is missing; checked studies link under half to unresolved V genes, and the rest is unexplained. This sample has 50,000 to 65,000 clones in its table, and approximately 90% of those were observed once. The ten largest clones add up to 2.2% of the sample. Sequenced here: peripheral blood, sampled in the first trimester of pregnancy. These receptors originate from a female donor in good health, enrolled as a control in a pregnancy study.

This clone has more than one count but fewer than ten. The chain recombines TRBV6-4 with TRBJ2-3; D possibly corresponds to TRBD2 (5 bases). V was clipped by 4 bases and J by 3 bases, with 11 bases between them. The germline V gene has CDR1 MRHNA and CDR2 SNTAGT. The CDR3 runs 14 residues. The CDR3: CASSVGPGTDTQYF. CDR3 sequence (DNA): TGTGCCAGCAGTGTAGGTCCGGGGACAGATACGCAGTATTTT.

The genes are TRBV19 and TRBJ2-5; 7 nucleotides line up with TRBD2. V lost 4 bases and J lost 2; bases outside the gene matches: 7. Germline V CDR1 and CDR2: LNHDA, SQIVND (reference sequence). The CDR3 extends over 15 amino acids. The DNA for the CDR3 is TGTGCCAGTAGTAGGACTAGTTCAAAGCAAGAGACCCAGTACTTC. This translates into CASSRTSSKQETQYF.

V is TRBV18 and J is TRBJ1-3; 10 nucleotides line up with TRBD1. The length of the CDR3 is 17 residues. The germline gives CDR1 KGHSH, CDR2 LQKENI. V dropped 3 bases and J dropped 3; count of bases not matched to a gene: 8. CDR3 protein: CASSPLDRGLGGNTIYF. The CDR3 nucleotides read TGTGCCAGCTCACCCCTGGACAGGGGGTTGGGTGGAAACACCATATATTTT.

The V call is TRBV19, the J call TRBJ1-1, with a tentative D call TRBD1 (6 bases). This CDR3 has 12 amino acids. Germline V CDR1 and CDR2: LNHDA, SQIVND (reference sequence). Trimming shortened V by 6 bases and J by 2 bases, and 7 bases separated the two germline ends. The CDR3 DNA follows: TGTGCCAGTAGGACAGGTAACACTGAAGCTTTCTTT. Encoded protein: CASRTGNTEAFF.

The J gene is TRBJ2-5, the V gene TRBV5-1; 7 nucleotides line up with TRBD1. CDR3 length equals 16 residues. Germline V gene sequence: CDR1 SGHRS, CDR2 YFSETQ. Unmatched junction bases numbered 14, after V lost 4 bases and J lost 5 bases. The CDR3 DNA is TGCGCCAGCAGCACAGAGACAGGGCTCGCAGGGGAGACCCAGTACTTC. Protein product: CASSTETGLAGETQYF.

The J gene is TRBJ2-3, the V gene TRBV5-6; D uncertain. The CDR3 consists of 11 residues. V lost 2 bases and J 5 bases, leaving 3 bases between the germline ends. Germline V gene data show CDR1 as SGHDT and CDR2 as YYEEEE. The CDR3 region is CASSFLDTQYF. The CDR3 coding sequence is TGTGCCAGCAGCTTCCTAGATACGCAGTATTTT.

This sequence joins TRBV5-6 and TRBJ2-1, with 12 positions matching TRBD2. V was pared by 1 base and J by 7 bases, with 3 bases of the junction left unmatched. CDR3 length: 15 amino acids. CDR1 and CDR2 (germline): SGHDT, YYEEEE. CDR3 DNA sequence: TGTGCCAGCAGCTTGTATCTAGCGGGAGGGAATGAGCAGTTCTTC. Protein: CASSLYLAGGNEQFF. The full variable domain, rest sourced from reference TRBV5-6 and TRBJ2-1, is DAGVTQSPTHLIKTRGQQVTLRCSPKSGHDTVSWYQQALGQGPQFIFQYYEEEERQRGNFPDRFSGHQFPNYSSELNVNALLLGDSALYLCASSLYLAGGNEQFFGPGTRLTVL.

The V and J genes are TRBV4-1 and TRBJ2-2, with D maybe TRBD1 (7 bases). The V gene lost 1 base and the J gene lost 4 bases, with 19 bases spanning the gap. This CDR3 has 18 amino acids. Looked up from germline, CDR1 is MGHRA and CDR2 is YSYEKL. The CDR3 region has the DNA TGCGCCAGCAGCCAAGCCGCAGACAGGGCCGGGGGCACCGGGGAGCTGTTTTTT. Translated, it gives CASSQAADRAGGTGELFF.

The rearrangement uses TRBV25-1 and TRBJ2-5; 9 positions agree with TRBD1. Trimming at V came to 3 bases and at J to 5 bases, leaving 10 bases not matched to a gene. Germline V gives CDR1 MGHDK, CDR2 SYGVNS. The CDR3 spans 16 residues. CDR3 region: CASSDPGTGHVETQYF. CDR3 in DNA: TGTGCCAGCAGTGACCCCGGGACAGGGCATGTGGAGACCCAGTACTTC.

The chain recombines TRBV30 with TRBJ2-3, with 7 positions matching TRBD2. CDR1 and CDR2 from the germline V gene are GTSNPN and SVGIG (reference sequence). V trimming: 1 base; J trimming: 1 base; junction bases outside the gene matches: 2. This CDR3 region has 14 residues. The DNA for the CDR3 is TGTGCCTGGAGTGAACGGGGGGGCACAGATACGCAGTATTTT. This gives the protein CAWSERGGTDTQYF.

The V call is TRBV4-2, the J call TRBJ2-1; TRBD2 might be the D (5 bases). V shed 4 bases and J shed 0 bases, with 13 bases lying between them. Germline V gene sequence: CDR1 LGHNA, CDR2 YNFKEQ. The length of the CDR3 is 16 residues. In DNA form, the CDR3 reads TGTGCCAGCAGCCCCCCATTGGGGAGCTCCTACAATGAGCAGTTCTTC. As protein: CASSPPLGSSYNEQFF.